This TCR beta chain was documented in a study of STAT5B mutations in CD4+ large granular lymphocyte leukemia. Study details: The CDR3 'QG' motif was associated with a particular HLA allele among healthy donors. General observations from the study: TRBV06-family usage was enriched in top patient clones (8/27) versus controls (2/35).

Germline V lookup: CDR1 ENHRY, CDR2 SYGVKD. This CDR3 is built from 14 residues. With 6 bases removed from V and 5 bases from J, the gap between germline ends came to 16 bases. Sequencing was at survey level. The data were produced by immunoSEQ multiplex PCR, yet TCRdb's version contains in-frame clones alone and is incomplete. The sample holds almost 30,000 clones, more than 60% seen once. About this clone: The antigen is unknown.

This clonotype was obtained from a human donor in good health. Sequencing was carried out using CD4+ T cells from blood buffy coats. This chain joins TRBV10-3 and TRBJ2-5; the D gene is possibly TRBD1 (8 bases). The CDR3 loop is CAIRAGQAHETQYF. Here the CDR3 DNA reads TGTGCCATCAGAGCGGGACAGGCTCACGAGACCCAGTACTTC.